This TCR beta chain originates from a study of identical twins. The CDR3 runs 16 residues. V shed 1 base, J shed 4 bases, and the junction held 6 bases outside the gene matches. CDR1 is LGHNA and CDR2 is YSLEER in the germline V gene. Only a few counts were recorded for this clonotype. TCRdb independently ran MiXCR on the 5' RACE reads; one entry per CDR3 protein. The sample has 650,000 to 750,000 distinct CDR3 sequences; around 20% are singletons. In every case, the donor was a healthy Caucasian. The data were also submitted as part of a second study, on T cells expressing NK-cell markers.

The sequencing sample was made of PBMCs. The gene calls are TRBV4-3 and TRBJ2-5, with 10 nucleotides matching TRBD2. This sequence was found in a woman under 30 in good health. The CDR3: CASSQALAGAGETQYF. CDR3 coding DNA: TGCGCCAGCAGCCAAGCCCTAGCGGGAGCCGGAGAGACCCAGTACTTC.